This TCR beta chain was sequenced during a study of low-dose radiotherapy and immunotherapy resistance in tumors. Study context: From cycle 1 day 1, patients took oral aspirin 300 mg every day for four cycles.

Sample time point: before trial treatment. It was nivolumab, ipilimumab, aspirin, low-dose cyclophosphamide and low-dose radiotherapy that donors received. This clonotype was picked up a small number of times. Gene-specific TRAV and TRBV primers were used for first-strand cDNA, covering alpha and beta chains. With a V-primer adapter and a constant-region primer, TCRs were amplified for approximately 20 PCR cycles. In vitro transcription served to amplify the mRNA that had been isolated. TCRdb fed the reads into MiXCR, producing one record per CDR3 protein. Of around 99,000 distinct CDR3 sequences listed, more than 8.5% are singletons. The origin of this receptor is a male donor with prostate cancer. Sequenced here: PBMCs, sampled before treatment.

CDR3 amino acids: CASSSGQGIQEKLFF. CDR3 nucleotides: TGTGCCAGCAGCTCTGGACAGGGTATTCAGGAAAAACTGTTTTTT. The chain has TRBV7-9 and TRBJ1-4, with 8 bases identical to TRBD1. Germline V lookup: CDR1 SEHNR, CDR2 FQNEAQ (reference sequence). This CDR3 region has 15 residues. V lost 4 bases, J lost 8 bases, and 9 bases stayed unmatched. Based on the CDR3 plus reference TRBV7-9 and TRBJ1-4, the full variable domain is DTGVSQNPRHKITKRGQNVTFRCDPISEHNRLYWYRQTLGQGPEFLTYFQNEAQLEKSRLLSDRFSAERPKGSFSTLEIQRTEQGDSAMYLCASSSGQGIQEKLFFGSGTQLSVL.